These T cell receptor beta chains were read from a single sample in a study of T cells in Graves' hyperthyroidism and ophthalmopathy. MiXCR, run by TCRdb on the multiplex PCR reads, gives a single entry per CDR3 protein. The table includes about 380,000 distinct CDR3 sequences, roughly 13% detected once. Sequencing was carried out using blood. These receptors all stem from a man aged 25-40 years with Graves' hyperthyroidism that later progressed to Graves' ophthalmopathy. CDR3s include the opening cysteine and the closing phenylalanine or tryptophan. The order of the fields is clone size, J gene, V gene, D gene, CDR3 length, CDR3 protein, CDR3 DNA. A D gene is named only where the DNA matches it firmly. Clone size is shown for a subset of rows, as once, few, many or a class of expanded clone.

abundance: many
j_gene: TRBJ1-2
v_gene: TRBV20-1
d_gene: NA
len: 14
CDR3aa: CSASPHTNNYGYTF
CDR3nt: TGCAGTGCTAGTCCTCACACGAATAACTATGGCTACACCTTC

abundance: few
j_gene: TRBJ2-2
v_gene: TRBV18
d_gene: NA
len: 12
CDR3aa: CASSPDTGELFF
CDR3nt: TGTGCCAGCTCACCAGACACCGGGGAGCTGTTTTTT

abundance: many
j_gene: TRBJ2-1
v_gene: TRBV7-8
d_gene: NA
len: 14
CDR3aa: CASSLLGNYNEQFF
CDR3nt: TGTGCCAGCAGCCTCCTAGGGAACTACAATGAGCAGTTCTTC

abundance: few
j_gene: TRBJ2-2
v_gene: TRBV7-3
d_gene: TRBD2
len: 16
CDR3aa: CASSLIGTRTTGELFF
CDR3nt: TGTGCCAGCAGCTTAATCGGGACTAGGACGACCGGGGAGCTGTTTTTT

abundance: many
j_gene: TRBJ2-7
v_gene: TRBV10-3
d_gene: NA
len: 12
CDR3aa: CAISQGGDEQYF
CDR3nt: TGTGCCATCAGCCAGGGGGGAGACGAACAGTACTTC

abundance: NA
j_gene: TRBJ1-5
v_gene: TRBV2
d_gene: NA
len: 14
CDR3aa: CASSGLASNQPQHF
CDR3nt: TGTGCCAGCAGTGGACTGGCCTCCAATCAGCCCCAGCATTTT

abundance: many
j_gene: TRBJ2-2
v_gene: TRBV27
d_gene: NA
len: 14
CDR3aa: CASSPTEGAGELFF
CDR3nt: TGTGCCAGCAGTCCAACGGAGGGGGCCGGGGAGCTGTTTTTT

abundance: few
j_gene: TRBJ2-7
v_gene: TRBV28
d_gene: NA
len: 15
CDR3aa: CASSSHETVSYEQYF
CDR3nt: TGTGCCAGCAGTTCCCACGAGACAGTCTCCTACGAGCAGTACTTC

abundance: NA
j_gene: TRBJ1-2
v_gene: TRBV30
d_gene: NA
len: 14
CDR3aa: CAWTGGALGYGYTF
CDR3nt: TGTGCCTGGACCGGGGGGGCGCTGGGATATGGCTACACCTTC

abundance: many
j_gene: TRBJ2-5
v_gene: TRBV2
d_gene: NA
len: 12
CDR3aa: CASSTNGETQYF
CDR3nt: TGTGCCAGCAGTACAAACGGAGAGACCCAGTACTTC

abundance: NA
j_gene: TRBJ2-1
v_gene: TRBV7-9
d_gene: TRBD2
len: 15
CDR3aa: CASRSERGPYNEQFF
CDR3nt: TGTGCCAGCAGGAGTGAGCGGGGGCCCTACAATGAGCAGTTCTTC

abundance: many
j_gene: TRBJ2-1
v_gene: TRBV10-3
d_gene: NA
len: 14
CDR3aa: CASTGTSPRNEQFF
CDR3nt: TGTGCCTCCACCGGGACCTCCCCTAGAAATGAGCAGTTCTTC

abundance: many
j_gene: TRBJ2-7
v_gene: TRBV6-6
d_gene: NA
len: 13
CDR3aa: CASSYGKDYEQYF
CDR3nt: TGTGCCAGCAGTTACGGGAAGGACTACGAGCAGTACTTC

abundance: many
j_gene: TRBJ2-7
v_gene: TRBV2
d_gene: TRBD1
len: 11
CDR3aa: CAVGTDYEQYF
CDR3nt: TGTGCCGTCGGGACAGACTACGAGCAGTACTTC

abundance: many
j_gene: TRBJ1-1
v_gene: TRBV2
d_gene: TRBD1
len: 14
CDR3aa: CASRPGTGATEAFF
CDR3nt: TGTGCCAGCAGACCCGGGACAGGGGCCACTGAAGCTTTCTTT

abundance: many
j_gene: TRBJ2-1
v_gene: TRBV7-9
d_gene: TRBD2
len: 15
CDR3aa: CASSLERGPGNEQFF
CDR3nt: TGTGCCAGCAGCTTAGAGCGGGGGCCAGGGAATGAGCAGTTCTTC

abundance: NA
j_gene: TRBJ2-5
v_gene: TRBV7-2
d_gene: TRBD1
len: 14
CDR3aa: CASSSLQDRGGQYF
CDR3nt: TGTGCCAGCAGCTCGTTACAGGACAGGGGCGGCCAGTACTTC

abundance: many
j_gene: TRBJ1-6
v_gene: TRBV7-9
d_gene: NA
len: 15
CDR3aa: CASSLSGQTSPPLHF
CDR3nt: TGTGCCAGCAGCTTATCTGGGCAGACCTCTCCACCCCTCCACTTT

abundance: many
j_gene: TRBJ1-3
v_gene: TRBV28
d_gene: NA
len: 14
CDR3aa: CASSMSLGGNTIYF
CDR3nt: TGTGCCAGCAGTATGAGCCTTGGGGGAAACACCATATATTTT

abundance: NA
j_gene: TRBJ2-1
v_gene: TRBV19
d_gene: TRBD2
len: 17
CDR3aa: CASSIGLAGGLYNEQFF
CDR3nt: TGTGCCAGTAGTATAGGGTTAGCGGGGGGTTTATACAATGAGCAGTTCTTC

abundance: few
j_gene: TRBJ1-6
v_gene: TRBV3-1
d_gene: NA
len: 13
CDR3aa: CASSQGLHSPLHF
CDR3nt: TGTGCCAGCAGCCAAGGCCTCCATTCACCCCTCCACTTT

abundance: many
j_gene: TRBJ1-1
v_gene: TRBV6-1
d_gene: NA
len: 13
CDR3aa: CASSEGVYAEAFF
CDR3nt: TGTGCCAGCAGTGAAGGTGTTTACGCTGAAGCTTTCTTT

abundance: NA
j_gene: TRBJ1-4
v_gene: TRBV7-9
d_gene: NA
len: 13
CDR3aa: CASSFWTDEKLFF
CDR3nt: TGTGCCAGCAGCTTTTGGACAGACGAAAAACTGTTTTTT

abundance: few
j_gene: TRBJ2-1
v_gene: TRBV24-1
d_gene: NA
len: 13
CDR3aa: CATVGDERNEQFF
CDR3nt: TGTGCCACCGTCGGCGATGAGCGGAATGAGCAGTTCTTC

abundance: few
j_gene: TRBJ2-2
v_gene: TRBV5-1
d_gene: NA
len: 12
CDR3aa: CASRHRFGELFF
CDR3nt: TGCGCCAGCAGGCACAGATTCGGGGAGCTGTTTTTT

abundance: many
j_gene: TRBJ1-6
v_gene: TRBV6-1
d_gene: NA
len: 14
CDR3aa: CASSLQARRSPLHF
CDR3nt: TGTGCCAGCAGTCTACAGGCCCGACGTTCACCCCTCCACTTT